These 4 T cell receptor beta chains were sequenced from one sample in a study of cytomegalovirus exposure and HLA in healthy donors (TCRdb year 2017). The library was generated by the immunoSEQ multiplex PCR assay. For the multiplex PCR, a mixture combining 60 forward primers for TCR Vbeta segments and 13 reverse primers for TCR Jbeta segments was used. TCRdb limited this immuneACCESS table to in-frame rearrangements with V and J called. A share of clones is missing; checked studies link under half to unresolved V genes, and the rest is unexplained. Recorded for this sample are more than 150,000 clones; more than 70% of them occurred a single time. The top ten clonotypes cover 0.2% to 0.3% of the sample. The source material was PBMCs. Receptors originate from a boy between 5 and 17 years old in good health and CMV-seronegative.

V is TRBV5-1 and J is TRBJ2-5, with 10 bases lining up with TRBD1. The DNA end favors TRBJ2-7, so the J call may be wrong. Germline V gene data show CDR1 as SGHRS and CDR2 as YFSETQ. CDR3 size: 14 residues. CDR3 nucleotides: TGCGCCAGCAGCTCGCGGACAGGGGGCTACGAGCAGTACTTC. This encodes CASSSRTGGYEQYF.

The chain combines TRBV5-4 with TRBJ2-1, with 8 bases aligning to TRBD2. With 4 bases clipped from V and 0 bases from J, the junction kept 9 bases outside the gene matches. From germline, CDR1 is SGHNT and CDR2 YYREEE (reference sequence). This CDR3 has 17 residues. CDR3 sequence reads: CASSPGGGPNSYNEQFF. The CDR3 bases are TGTGCCAGCAGCCCCGGGGGGGGACCCAACTCCTACAATGAGCAGTTCTTC.

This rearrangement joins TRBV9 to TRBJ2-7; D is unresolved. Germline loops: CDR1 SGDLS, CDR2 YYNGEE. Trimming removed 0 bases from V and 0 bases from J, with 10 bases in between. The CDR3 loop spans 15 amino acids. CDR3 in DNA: TGTGCCAGCAGCGTAGGGCTAGTTAGCTCCTACGAGCAGTACTTC. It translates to CASSVGLVSSYEQYF.

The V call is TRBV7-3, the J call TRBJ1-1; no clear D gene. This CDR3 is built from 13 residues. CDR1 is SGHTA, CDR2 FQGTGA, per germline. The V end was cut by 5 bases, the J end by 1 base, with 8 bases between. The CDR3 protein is CASSVTTNTEAFF. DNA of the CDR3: TGTGCCAGCAGCGTGACAACGAACACTGAAGCTTTCTTT.